Given below is one T cell receptor beta chain in context. The antigen is undetermined. Data came from immunoSEQ multiplex PCR; TCRdb stores just in-frame clones and leaves some out. The sample lists under 20,000 clones, roughly 86% seen once, with around 0.7% in the top ten. The sample comes from a study of OX40 agonist ivuxolimab in advanced cancers. Study summary: About 44% of patients had received prior checkpoint inhibitor therapy.

Study results and limitations: Partial responders dosed at 0.1-3.0 mg/kg displayed clonal expansion ranking among the lowest. CD8+ T cells showed, on average, more clonal expansion than CD4+ cells. Blood T cells, both CD4+ and CD8+, expanded clonally by week 6 at 0.1 to 3.0 mg/kg.

Trimming removed 3 bases from V and 3 bases from J, with 13 bases in between. The CDR3 runs 15 residues. Germline CDR1 and CDR2: SGDLS and YYNGEE. The source is an adult with an advanced solid tumor such as melanoma, head and neck, liver or kidney cancer. The chain is built from TRBV9 and TRBJ2-1; unclear D gene. The specimen was CD4+ or CD8+ T cells sorted from blood, collected in a trial of the OX40 agonist ivuxolimab. CDR3 loop: CASSATPHRYNEQFF. CDR3 sequence (DNA): TGTGCCAGCAGCGCGACACCTCATCGCTACAATGAGCAGTTCTTC.